This T cell receptor (beta chain) stems from a study of cytomegalovirus exposure and HLA in healthy donors. Study-wide findings and caveats: DRB1 showed the most TCR associations and HLA-C the fewest in a later analysis, as rates varied by HLA locus. Researchers left out some V segments, among them TRBV6-2 and TRBV6-3, as indistinguishable. The authors later found HLA-associated TCR beta chains more clonally expanded than equally common others.

As concerns this clone: Its antigen is as yet unknown.

Trimming took 2 bases from V and 7 from J, leaving 14 bases between them. CDR1 MDHEN and CDR2 SYDVKM come from the germline V gene. This CDR3 contains 15 residues. Vbeta (60) and Jbeta (13) primers were used in the PCR. Clones were read by immunoSEQ multiplex PCR, and TCRdb kept only the in-frame ones, dropping some. The sample includes about 120,000 clones, 70% to 80% of them seen just once. The donors were healthy bone marrow donors. The chain employs TRBV28 and TRBJ2-2, with a possible D match to TRBD1 (7 bases). The sequenced material came from PBMCs. The TCR sequence derives from a female donor in good health and CMV-seronegative. CDR3 in DNA: TGTGCCAGCAGTTTACTGCAGGGGGGAATCGGGGAGCTGTTTTTT. This encodes CASSLLQGGIGELFF.